The 19 T cell receptor beta chains below come from one sample, sequenced in a study of control samples from healthy donors and cancer patients. Here immunoSEQ multiplex PCR was the method, and the copy in TCRdb shows in-frame clones only, minus some. The data hold roughly 170,000 clones, with roughly 93% observed a single time. Material for sequencing was blood. These receptors were obtained from a man aged 18 to 29 in good health.

The chain recombines TRBV7-8 with TRBJ2-3; 9 bases line up with TRBD1. Trimming removed 2 bases from V and 1 base from J; junction bases left unmatched: 1. This CDR3 has 15 amino acids. The germline V gene encodes CDR1 SGHVS and CDR2 FQNEAQ. The CDR3: CASSLTGGGTDTQYF. The CDR3 coding sequence is TGTGCCAGCAGCTTAACAGGGGGCGGCACAGATACGCAGTATTTT. Combining the CDR3 with reference TRBV7-8 and TRBJ2-3 gives the whole variable domain GAGVSQSPRYKVAKRGQDVALRCDPISGHVSLFWYQQALGQGPEFLTYFQNEAQLDKSGLPSDRFFAERPEGSVSTLKIQRTQQEDSAVYLCASSLTGGGTDTQYFGPGTRLTVL.

J is TRBJ1-1 and V is TRBV4-1, with D perhaps matching TRBD1 (5 bases). Trimming removed 4 bases from V and 5 bases from J, with 14 bases in between. Germline assignment: CDR1 MGHRA and CDR2 YSYEKL. The CDR3 consists of 14 residues. The CDR3 sequence is CASSRDPGRTEAFF. The CDR3 bases are TGCGCCAGCAGCCGGGACCCTGGCCGAACTGAAGCTTTCTTT.

The V gene is TRBV11-3, the J gene TRBJ1-1, with TRBD1 as a possible D gene (5 bases). CDR3 length: 15 residues. CDR1 and CDR2 from the germline V gene are SGHNT and YENEEA. V shed 5 bases and J shed 4 bases, with 17 bases lying between them. The CDR3 DNA sequence: TGTGCCAGCAGCCCCCGGGGGGGTAAGGGCACTGAAGCTTTCTTT. Translated, it gives CASSPRGGKGTEAFF. Looking up the rest from reference TRBV11-3 and TRBJ1-1 gives the full variable domain: EAGVVQSPRYKIIEKKQPVAFWCNPISGHNTLYWYLQNLGQGPELLIRYENEEAVDDSQLPKDRFSAERLKGVDSTLKIQPAELGDSAVYLCASSPRGGKGTEAFFGQGTRLTVV.

V and J are TRBV27 and TRBJ1-4; 7 bases are shared with TRBD1. V was pared by 9 bases and J by 2 bases, with 12 bases of the junction left unmatched. CDR1 and CDR2 (germline): MNHEY, SMNVEV (reference sequence). This CDR3 is 16 amino acids long. This CDR3 is CARPQGEEETNEKLFF. CDR3 nucleotides: TGTGCCAGGCCTCAGGGGGAGGAAGAGACTAATGAAAAACTGTTTTTT.

The gene calls are TRBV30 and TRBJ2-3; D is uncertain. Trimming left V 3 bases short and J 12 bases short, with 13 bases between. Looked up from germline, CDR1 is GTSNPN and CDR2 is SVGIG (reference sequence). CDR3 size: 11 residues. The CDR3 loop reads CAWSPGSFQYF. CDR3 coding DNA: TGTGCCTGGAGCCCGGGCAGTTTTCAGTATTTT.

This clone was recorded only once. This chain links TRBV30 with TRBJ2-2, with a tentative D call TRBD2 (7 bases). There are 15 residues in the CDR3. Germline V gene sequence: CDR1 GTSNPN, CDR2 SVGIG (reference sequence). With 4 bases removed from V and 3 bases from J, the gap between germline ends came to 15 bases. The CDR3 DNA reads as TGTGCCTGGAACGTGGGGGGGGCTTACACCGGGGAGCTGTTTTTT. It codes for CAWNVGGAYTGELFF.

This clone was detected once. J is TRBJ2-2 and V is TRBV21-1; TRBD1, the table's D call, was not compared with the DNA. TRBV21-1 is marked as a pseudogene. The CDR3 is made up of 14 amino acids. The CDR3 bases are TGTGCCAGCAGTCCCGGACACTACACCGGGGAGCTGTTTTTT. It specifies CASSPGHYTGELFF.

This clone was detected once. The chain links TRBV12-5 to TRBJ2-7, with D possibly being TRBD2 (6 bases). The germline V gene encodes CDR1 LGHNT and CDR2 FRNRAP. The CDR3 consists of 13 residues. With 3 bases removed from V and 3 bases from J, the gap between germline ends came to 9 bases. CDR3 bases: TGTGCTAGTGGTTTTGGGAGGAACTACGAGCAGTACTTC. Translating gives CASGFGRNYEQYF.

The rearrangement joins TRBV9 to TRBJ1-2, with TRBD1 as a possible D gene (5 bases). The CDR3 sequence is 13 residues long. Between the trimmed V and J ends, which lost 2 bases and 7 bases, there was a span of 12 bases. CDR1 and CDR2 from the germline V gene are SGDLS and YYNGEE. CDR3 sequence: CASSVNWGGGYTF. The CDR3 coding sequence is TGTGCCAGCAGCGTCAATTGGGGCGGTGGCTACACCTTC.

The genes are TRBV11-3 and TRBJ2-6; 10 bases agree with TRBD1. Germline V gene sequence: CDR1 SGHNT, CDR2 YENEEA. CDR3 length equals 18 residues. The J segment lost 4 bases and the V segment lost 4 bases, leaving 10 bases of the junction unmatched. CDR3 coding DNA: TGTGCCAGCAGCTCAGGGGACAGGGGTGACGCCGGGGCCAACGTCCTGACTTTC. Protein: CASSSGDRGDAGANVLTF.

This clone is a singleton in its sample. The CDR3 DNA sequence: TGTGCCAGCAGTCCTCAGGGGGCTGGAAACACCATATATTTT. It specifies CASSPQGAGNTIYF. The genes are TRBV7-2 and TRBJ1-3; 7 nucleotides match TRBD1. The length of the CDR3 is 14 residues. The ends lost 6 bases at V and 2 bases at J; junction bases unmatched: 4. Germline lookup yields CDR1 SGHTA and CDR2 FQGNSA.

For the CDR3, the DNA is TGTGCCAGTAGTAACAGGGGACAGGGCGGCAATCAGCCCCAGCATTTT. Translating gives CASSNRGQGGNQPQHF. The rearrangement joins TRBV19 to TRBJ1-5; 9 bases fit TRBD1. Trimming at V came to 4 bases and at J to 2 bases, leaving 6 bases not matched to a gene. The CDR3 runs 16 residues. Looked up from germline, CDR1 is LNHDA and CDR2 is SQIVND (reference sequence).

The J gene is TRBJ1-5, the V gene TRBV7-5. TRBV7-5 is shown as a pseudogene. The CDR3 totals 16 residues. CDR3 residues: CVRSLGGHVRNQPQHF. In DNA, the CDR3 is TGTGTCAGAAGCTTGGGGGGGCATGTAAGGAATCAGCCCCAGCATTTT.

This chain joins TRBV20-1 and TRBJ1-1; D unclear. V dropped 1 base and J dropped 7 bases, with 7 bases sitting between them. This CDR3 has 11 residues. The germline gives CDR1 DFQATT, CDR2 SNEGSKA (reference sequence). The CDR3 protein is CSARGAGEAFF. CDR3 bases: TGCAGTGCTAGAGGTGCAGGTGAAGCTTTCTTT.

The CDR3 DNA reads as TGTGCCAGCAGCGTAGAAGGGGACGGAAACTACGAGCAGTACTTC. Amino acids: CASSVEGDGNYEQYF. V gene TRBV9 combines with J gene TRBJ2-7; D is perhaps TRBD1 or TRBD2 (5 bases each). Germline values: CDR1 SGDLS, CDR2 YYNGEE. Trimming shortened V by 0 bases and J by 3 bases, and 13 bases separated the two germline ends. The CDR3 is 15 amino acids.

J is TRBJ2-7 and V is TRBV5-8; the D gene is possibly TRBD1 (6 bases). V was clipped by 5 bases and J by 3 bases, with 18 bases between them. Germline V gene lookup returns CDR1 SGHTS and CDR2 YDEGEE. There are 15 residues in the CDR3. The CDR3 sequence: CASSYSRDKSYEQYF. CDR3 DNA: TGTGCCAGCAGTTACAGCCGGGACAAGAGCTACGAGCAGTACTTC.

The V gene is TRBV7-2, the J gene TRBJ1-1, with D perhaps matching TRBD1 (6 bases). CDR3 size: 16 residues. V was trimmed by 6 bases and J by 2 bases, leaving 19 bases between them. Germline V gives CDR1 SGHTA, CDR2 FQGNSA. The CDR3 here is CASSSVLGGANTEAFF. The DNA of the CDR3 is TGTGCCAGCAGTTCCGTACTGGGGGGGGCTAACACTGAAGCTTTCTTT.

The rearrangement uses TRBV9 and TRBJ2-7, with 11 bases fitting TRBD2. The trim removed 0 bases at V and 2 bases at J, leaving 7 bases unmatched. The length of the CDR3 is 17 residues. CDR1 is SGDLS and CDR2 is YYNGEE in the germline V gene. The DNA of the CDR3 is TGTGCCAGCAGCGTAGGACTAGCGGGGAGGGGGACCTACGAGCAGTACTTC. This sequence encodes CASSVGLAGRGTYEQYF.

CDR3 region: CAWSGQVNSPLHF. The CDR3 coding sequence is TGTGCCTGGAGTGGACAGGTGAATTCACCCCTCCACTTT. This chain uses TRBV30 with TRBJ1-6, with a possible D match to TRBD1 (6 bases). Trimming shortened V by 1 base and J by 7 bases, and 8 bases separated the two germline ends. The CDR3 spans 13 residues. Looked up from germline, CDR1 is GTSNPN and CDR2 is SVGIG (reference sequence).